This TCR beta chain was sequenced in a study of CD8+ T cells in alopecia areata. Broader study findings: Mice showed TCR sharing more clearly than patients did, possibly owing to HLA. An increase in clonality over normal scalp was evident in lesional scalp, especially alopecia totalis/universalis.

In its sample, this clone was seen a few times. Its antigen is unidentified. Per germline, CDR1 GTSNPN and CDR2 SVGIG (reference sequence). The V segment lost 4 bases and the J segment 0 bases; nucleotides outside the gene matches: 7. This CDR3 has 15 amino acids. It was cDNA, reverse transcribed from extracted RNA, that served as the sequencing template. Produced via immunoSEQ multiplex PCR; TCRdb's table is partial and in-frame only. The sample lists about 120,000 clones, about 61% occurring once. The chain combines TRBV30 with TRBJ1-2, with 8 positions matching TRBD1. This receptor was identified in a human donor in good health. The sample taken for sequencing was CD4+ T cells sorted from blood. The CDR3 here is CAWNKQGVANYGYTF. DNA for the CDR3: TGTGCCTGGAATAAACAGGGGGTAGCTAACTATGGCTACACCTTC.